The sequence of this T cell receptor beta chain was determined in a study of CD8 T cells in Susac syndrome. Turning to the study itself: The Susac syndrome patients that were sequenced included 5 or 6 with active disease and fewer than 10 in remission.

The RNA input was about 0.5 to 1 ug, and it was reverse transcribed with random hexamers. TCRdb fed the immunoSEQ multiplex PCR reads into MiXCR, producing one record per CDR3 protein. The data hold about 170,000 distinct CDR3 sequences, with 90% to 96% observed a single time. Whole-study findings and limits: The TCR sequencing and HLA analysis in the study involved a relatively small number of individuals, as the study acknowledged.

Diagnostic criteria for definite or probable disease, in their recently defined form, were met by the patients with Susac syndrome. CD8+ and CD4+ T cells were negatively isolated; TEMRA cells were FACS-enriched. As for this clonotype: Its antigen is unknown.

Deletions cut 7 bases from V and 2 bases from J, with 15 bases between. This CDR3 has 15 residues. The V gene's germline CDR1 is LGHDT and CDR2 YNNKEL (reference sequence). The sample taken for sequencing was CD4+ T cells from PBMCs. The receptor was isolated from a human donor with Susac syndrome. This chain joins TRBV3-1 and TRBJ2-1; no firm D call. The chain's CDR3 is CASTPSGRTYNEQFF. The CDR3 DNA reads as TGTGCCAGCACCCCCTCCGGGCGCACCTACAATGAGCAGTTCTTC.